This T cell receptor (beta chain) was observed in a study of cytomegalovirus exposure and HLA in healthy donors. Overall study context: Assignment to the Caucasian-associated ancestry cluster applied to more than 75% of the approximately 360 genotyped donors. Study conclusions and caveats: The Asian-associated ancestry cluster reportedly had fewer N-insertions than the approximately 610-donor mean in a later analysis. Indistinguishable V segments, including TRBV6-2 and TRBV6-3, were excluded.

CDR3 length: 16 amino acids. Germline V gives CDR1 SEHNR, CDR2 FQNEAQ (reference sequence). J gave up 2 bases and V 5 bases, and 11 bases lay outside the gene matches. Remarks on this clone: Antigen: not known.

PCR amplification relied on 60 Vbeta primers (plus 13 Jbeta primers). Some clones are missing from TCRdb's copy, which holds only in-frame ones; the method was immunoSEQ multiplex PCR. The table has roughly 100,000 clones, approximately 77% seen once. This sequence joins TRBV7-9 and TRBJ2-5; 7 positions match TRBD2. Sequencing was performed on PBMCs. This clonotype was obtained from a female donor in good health and CMV-seronegative. The CDR3 nucleotides are TGTGCCAGCAGCCCCCCCCACCGGGGGGAACAAGAGACCCAGTACTTC. This sequence encodes CASSPPHRGEQETQYF.